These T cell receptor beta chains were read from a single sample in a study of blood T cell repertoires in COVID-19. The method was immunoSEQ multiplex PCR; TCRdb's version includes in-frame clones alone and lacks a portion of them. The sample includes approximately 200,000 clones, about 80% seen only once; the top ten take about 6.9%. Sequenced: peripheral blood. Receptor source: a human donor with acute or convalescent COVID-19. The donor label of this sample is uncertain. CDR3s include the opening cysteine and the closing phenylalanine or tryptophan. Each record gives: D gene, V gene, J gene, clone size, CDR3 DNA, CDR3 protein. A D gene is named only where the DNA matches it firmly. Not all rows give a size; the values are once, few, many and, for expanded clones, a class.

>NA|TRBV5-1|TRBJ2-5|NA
TGCGCCAGCAGCTCACAGAATTTCGGTGAGACCCAGTACTTC
CASSSQNFGETQYF
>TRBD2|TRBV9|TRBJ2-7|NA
TGTGCCAGCAGCGCAGGAGCCGGACTAGCGGGAGAGCAGTACTTC
CASSAGAGLAGEQYF
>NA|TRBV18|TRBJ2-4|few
TGTGCCAGCTCACCAGGAGGGGGGGGAAACATTCAGTACTTC
CASSPGGGGNIQYF
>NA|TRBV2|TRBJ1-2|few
TGTGCCAGCAGTGGACAAACCCTCCGGGGCTACACCTTC
CASSGQTLRGYTF
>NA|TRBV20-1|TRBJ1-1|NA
TGCAGTGCTAGTCCACTAACCGTGGCTGAAGCTTTCTTT
CSASPLTVAEAFF
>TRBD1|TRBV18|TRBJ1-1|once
TGTGCCAGCTCACCTTTCGGACAGGTCTTGAACACTGAAGCTTTCTTT
CASSPFGQVLNTEAFF
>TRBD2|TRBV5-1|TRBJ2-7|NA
TGCGCCAGCAGCACGACTAGCGGGGCCTACGAGCAGTACTTC
CASSTTSGAYEQYF
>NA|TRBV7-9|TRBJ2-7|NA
TGTGCCAGCAGCTTAGTACGCAGGGGCCCCCCATACGAGCAGTACTTC
CASSLVRRGPPYEQYF
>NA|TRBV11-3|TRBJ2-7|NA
TGTGCCAGCAGCTTCCGGGGAGGCGAGCAGTACTTC
CASSFRGGEQYF
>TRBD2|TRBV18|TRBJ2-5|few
TGTGCCAGCTCACCACTACTAGCGGCCCAAGAGACCCAGTACTTC
CASSPLLAAQETQYF
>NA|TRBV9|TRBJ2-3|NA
TGTGCCAGCAGCGTAGCACACAGGGGCACAGATACGCAGTATTTT
CASSVAHRGTDTQYF
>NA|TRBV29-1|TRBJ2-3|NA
TGCAGCGTTGAGTTGGGGACACGCACAGATACGCAGTATTTT
CSVELGTRTDTQYF
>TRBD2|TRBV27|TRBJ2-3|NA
TGTGCCAGCAGTTCTCGGCCTAGCGGGATCACAGATACGCAGTATTTT
CASSSRPSGITDTQYF
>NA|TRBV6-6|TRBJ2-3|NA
TGTGCCAGCAGTTACCTGGGCGGGAAGACAGATACGCAGTATTTT
CASSYLGGKTDTQYF
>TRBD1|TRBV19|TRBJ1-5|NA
TGTGCCACCACGGTTGGGACAGGCGGCAATCAGCCCCAGCATTTT
CATTVGTGGNQPQHF
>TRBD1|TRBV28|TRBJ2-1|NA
TGTGCCAGCAGTTTAGGACAGGGACGGAATGAGCAGTTCTTC
CASSLGQGRNEQFF
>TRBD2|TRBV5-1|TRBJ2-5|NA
TGCGCCAGCAGCTTGGGACAACTAGCGGGAGGGGAGACCCAGTACTTC
CASSLGQLAGGETQYF
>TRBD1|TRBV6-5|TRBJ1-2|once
TGTGCCAGCAGAGGACAGGGACATGGCTACACCTTC
CASRGQGHGYTF
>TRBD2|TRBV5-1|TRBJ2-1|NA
TGCGCCAGCAGCTTGGACACGGGAGGCCCCTACAATGAGCAGTTCTTC
CASSLDTGGPYNEQFF
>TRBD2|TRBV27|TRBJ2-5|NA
TGTGCCAGCAGAAGCAGCGGGAGTCACGAGACCCAGTACTTC
CASRSSGSHETQYF
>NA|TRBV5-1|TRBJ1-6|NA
TGCGCCAGCAGCTCCCGGGGGAATAATTCACCCCTCCACTTT
CASSSRGNNSPLHF
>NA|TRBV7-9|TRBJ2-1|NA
TGTGCCAGCATCCAATATATCACTGAGGCCCCTCACCCCTACAATGAGCAGTTCTTC
CASIQYITEAPHPYNEQFF
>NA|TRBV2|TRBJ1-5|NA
TGTGCCAGCAGGCCCCTCGCGGTTAGCAATCAGCCCCAGCATTTT
CASRPLAVSNQPQHF
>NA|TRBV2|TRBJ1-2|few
TGTGCCAGCAGTGAAAATAACGTGGGCGGCTACACCTTC
CASSENNVGGYTF
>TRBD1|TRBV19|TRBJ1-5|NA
TGTGCCACCTACGGACAGGGACGGGGTCAGCCCCAGCATTTT
CATYGQGRGQPQHF
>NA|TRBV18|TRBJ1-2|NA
TGTGCCAGCTCACCTGTTGACAGTCCTAACTATGGCTACACCTTC
CASSPVDSPNYGYTF
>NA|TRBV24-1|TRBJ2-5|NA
TGTGCCACCCGGCAGGGGCAACAAGAGACCCAGTACTTC
CATRQGQQETQYF
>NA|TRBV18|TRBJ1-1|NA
TGTGCCAGCTCCCTTATGACAGGTGCGAACACTGAAGCTTTCTTT
CASSLMTGANTEAFF
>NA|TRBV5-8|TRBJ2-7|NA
TGTGCCAGCAGCTTGTTTAGACAGTCCTACGAGCAGTACTTC
CASSLFRQSYEQYF
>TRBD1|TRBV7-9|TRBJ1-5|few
TGTGCCAGCAGCCGGACAGGGGAGGATCAGCCCCAGCATTTT
CASSRTGEDQPQHF
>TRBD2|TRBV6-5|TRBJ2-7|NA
TGTGCCAGCAGAATAAGCGGGAGTCCCTCCTACGAGCAGTACTTC
CASRISGSPSYEQYF
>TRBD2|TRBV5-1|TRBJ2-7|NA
TGCGCCAGCAGCCTGGGACTAGCGGGGAGCATACACAACTACGAGCAGTACTTC
CASSLGLAGSIHNYEQYF
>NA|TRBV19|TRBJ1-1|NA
TGTGCCAGTAGTCAGGGTGCGGGGACTGAAGCTTTCTTT
CASSQGAGTEAFF
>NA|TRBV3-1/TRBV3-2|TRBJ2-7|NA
TGTGCCAGCAGCAGGGGCGGGACAGTGCTAACCTACGAGCAGTACTTC
CASSRGGTVLTYEQYF
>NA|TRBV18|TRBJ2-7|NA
TGTGCCAGCTCACCAAGACCGTCGTGGGAGTACGAGCAGTACTTC
CASSPRPSWEYEQYF
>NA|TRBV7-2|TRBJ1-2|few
TGTGCCAGCAGCCCTGGTCGTTTATCAGGGCACTATGGCTACACCTTC
CASSPGRLSGHYGYTF
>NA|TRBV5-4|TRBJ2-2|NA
TGTGCCAGCACCCTCCGAGAGAACACCGGGGAGCTGTTTTTT
CASTLRENTGELFF
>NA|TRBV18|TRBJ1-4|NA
TGTGCCAGCTCACCACCGTTACAGGCTGCAACTAATGAAAAACTGTTTTTT
CASSPPLQAATNEKLFF
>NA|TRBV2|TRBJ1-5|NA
TGTGCCAGCACCCGAACAGGGTTGTGGCAGCCCCAGCATTTT
CASTRTGLWQPQHF
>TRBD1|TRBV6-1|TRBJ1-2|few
TGTGCCAGCAGTGAAAGGAGGGACAGCTATGGCTACACCTTC
CASSERRDSYGYTF
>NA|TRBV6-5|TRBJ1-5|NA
TGTGCCAGCCCTAAACCGGGTGTTGGCAATCAGCCCCAGCATTTT
CASPKPGVGNQPQHF
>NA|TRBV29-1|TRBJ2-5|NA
TGCAGCGTAGGGCGGGGCGGAGAGACCCAGTACTTC
CSVGRGGETQYF
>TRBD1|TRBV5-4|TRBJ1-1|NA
TGTGCCAGCAGCCCCCCGGGACAGGTTTATCATGAAGCTTTCTTT
CASSPPGQVYHEAFF
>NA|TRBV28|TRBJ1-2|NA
TGTGCCAGCAGTGGGGCCGATACACGGGGGGCGAGGGGCTACACCTTC
CASSGADTRGARGYTF
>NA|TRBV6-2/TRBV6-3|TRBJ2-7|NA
TGTGCCAGCAGTTACGGCGTGTCGGGAAACGAGCAGTACTTC
CASSYGVSGNEQYF
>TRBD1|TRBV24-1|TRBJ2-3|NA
TGTGCCACCAGTGATTTAGGGACAGGGGATACGCAGTATTTT
CATSDLGTGDTQYF
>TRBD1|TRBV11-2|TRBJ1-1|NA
TGTGCCAGCAGCTTGACAGGGGTATGGAACACTGAAGCTTTCTTT
CASSLTGVWNTEAFF
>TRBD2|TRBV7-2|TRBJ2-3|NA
TGTGCCAGCAGCTGGAGACTAGCGGGCACAGATACGCAGTATTTT
CASSWRLAGTDTQYF
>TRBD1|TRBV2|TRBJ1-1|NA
TGTGCCAGCATAGAGACAGGGGTCCATACTGAAGCTTTCTTT
CASIETGVHTEAFF
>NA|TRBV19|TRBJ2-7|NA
TGTGCCAGTAGTCCCATAAACACAGGGCCGTACGAGCAGTACTTC
CASSPINTGPYEQYF
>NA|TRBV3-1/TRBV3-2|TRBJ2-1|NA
TGTGCCAGCAGCCAAGATCGGGGGTCGAGTATGGAGCAGTTCTTC
CASSQDRGSSMEQFF
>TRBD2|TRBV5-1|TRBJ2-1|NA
TGCGCCAGCAGCTTAGACGGGACTAGCGGGAGGGATGAGCAGTTCTTC
CASSLDGTSGRDEQFF
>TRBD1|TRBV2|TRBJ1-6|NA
TGTGCCAGCAGAGTCGGGACAGGGAATTCACCCCTCCACTTT
CASRVGTGNSPLHF
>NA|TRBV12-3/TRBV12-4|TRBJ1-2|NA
TGTGCCAGCAGTTTGGACAGCTATGGCTACACCTTC
CASSLDSYGYTF